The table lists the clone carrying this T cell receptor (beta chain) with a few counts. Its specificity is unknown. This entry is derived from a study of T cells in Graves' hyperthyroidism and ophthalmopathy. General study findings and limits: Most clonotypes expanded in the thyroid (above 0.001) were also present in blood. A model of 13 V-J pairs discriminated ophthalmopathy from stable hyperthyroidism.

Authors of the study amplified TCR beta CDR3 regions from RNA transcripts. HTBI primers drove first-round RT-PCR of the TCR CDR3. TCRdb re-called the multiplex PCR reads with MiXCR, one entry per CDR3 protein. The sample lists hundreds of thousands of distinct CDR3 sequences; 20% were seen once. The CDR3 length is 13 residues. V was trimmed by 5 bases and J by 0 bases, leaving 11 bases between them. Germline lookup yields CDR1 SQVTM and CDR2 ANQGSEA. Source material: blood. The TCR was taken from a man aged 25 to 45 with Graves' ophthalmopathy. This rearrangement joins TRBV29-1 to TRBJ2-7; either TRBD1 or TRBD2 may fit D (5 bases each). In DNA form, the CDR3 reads TGCAGCGTTCATGAGGGGACCTCCTACGAGCAGTACTTC. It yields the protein CSVHEGTSYEQYF.